The source of this T cell receptor (beta chain) is a study of cytomegalovirus exposure and HLA in healthy donors. Regarding the study as a whole: Later analysis suggested links between common viral pathogens and several top significant clusters. The analysis excluded some indistinguishable V segments, including TRBV6-2 and TRBV6-3. No immune exposure information besides CMV serostatus was available.

PCR amplification relied on 60 Vbeta primers (plus 13 Jbeta primers). Sequencing was performed with immunoSEQ multiplex PCR; in TCRdb, only in-frame clones are kept and a portion is missing. The top ten hold roughly 21% of the sample, which has roughly 71,000 clones, 65% to 70% seen once. Turning to this clone: Its matching antigen is unknown.

Germline loops: CDR1 KGHSH, CDR2 LQKENI. The V segment lost 6 bases and the J segment 3 bases; nucleotides outside the gene matches: 15. CDR3 size: 18 residues. The clonotype originates from a man in his forties in good health and CMV-seropositive. Sequencing was performed on PBMCs. The chain combines TRBV18 with TRBJ1-5, with 9 bases fitting TRBD1. This chain's CDR3 is CASSATGGRAPHNQPQHF. The CDR3 nucleotides read TGTGCCAGCTCGGCCACAGGGGGCAGGGCCCCCCACAATCAGCCCCAGCATTTT.